The entry that follows covers one TCR beta chain sequence. Its antigen target is currently unknown. The sample holds no much larger clone one base away, and base qualities are not on file. The donors were healthy, HIV-negative adults who had no recently reported acute infections or vaccinations. Every donor was a Caucasian adult residing in Nashville, Tennessee, USA. CD4+ T cells were enriched by magnetic negative selection; naive cells were then positively selected on CD45RA, and the negative fraction formed the memory subset. Blood was obtained by leukapheresis, after which PBMCs were separated by Ficoll-Histopaque density gradient centrifugation and cryopreserved in liquid nitrogen vapor phase. Purity and quantity of every magnetically sorted T cell population were checked by analytical flow cytometry. From each sorted fraction, genomic DNA was isolated and quantified by UV absorbance on a Nanodrop 2000c.

This entry belongs to a study of shared clonotypes between healthy human individuals (dated by TCRdb to 2020 to 2022). With regard to the full study: The cohort comprised a couple of women and a few men aged 18 to 49 years. Different laboratories and diverse techniques were used to prepare libraries and sequence TCR repertoires, to increase sequencing depth and limit assay-specific biases. For each donor, CD4 naive and CD4 memory were each given three plates, CD8 naive was given two plates, and CD8 memory was given one plate. Between about 0.85 and 8.9 billion PBMCs per donor were obtained by leukapheresis. Blood TCR repertoires of five healthy adults were deeply sequenced to estimate repertoire size and the extent of clonotype sharing between individuals. What the authors observed across the whole study: Estimated clonotype richness was generally larger for naive than for memory subsets. Compared with non-shared clonotypes, clonotypes shared by all four sorted-subset donors had higher generation probabilities. Even with the large sequencing depth, rarefaction of the sorted-subset datasets indicated that sequencing was incomplete. Sampling was limited to blood, and TCR repertoires in tissue likely differ from TCR repertoires in blood. The genetic and exposure-history diversity represented was limited by the small number of donors. Across a few donors, 4.5% to 6.5% of naive CD4, over 3% of naive CD8, around 2.1% of memory CD4, and under 0.45% of memory CD8 clonotypes were shared. Pairwise subsampling led to the expectation that sequencing depth would affect the degree of clonotype sharing among donors.

Using the deep immunoSEQ assay, TCR CDR3 regions were amplified from genomic DNA by multiplex PCR. For each cell subset, the extracted genomic DNA was distributed evenly across all wells of several immunoSEQ 96-well plates, and each plate served as one replicate. Each replicate PCR for sorted subsets received roughly 0.2 ug genomic DNA, equal to 30,000 or so T cell genomes. Purified libraries were quantified with a Qubit 3.0 fluorometer, sized on a Bioanalyzer 2100, and re-quantified with the KAPA Library Quantification kit. Each immunoSEQ 96-well plate was sequenced on its own single-read 150-cycle Illumina NextSeq 550 flow cell. Regarding the original processing steps: Because only junctional sequences without quality scores were contained in the immunoSEQ output, filtering matching that applied to full-length reads could not be performed. Sequences were annotated with PyIR, a Python wrapper for IgBLAST v1.9, and V/J genes and CDR3 were assigned using IMGT germline references. Reads were removed for weak V/J assignments (E-value above 1e-6), missing CDR3, stop codons, out-of-frame junctions, or ambiguous translated residues. V3J clonotypes were defined as sequences sharing the same inferred V gene, J gene, and CDR3 amino acid sequence. The percentage overlap between two repertoires was calculated by dividing the number of shared unique clonotypes by the size of the smaller repertoire. Three approaches were used to assess repertoire richness: RTK rarefaction, the Chao1 estimator, and Recon v2.1 estimates of unobserved clonotypes. For all TCRbeta clonotypes obtained by the gDNA method from four donors, generation probabilities were computed with OLGA. This is the immuneACCESS table as TCRdb keeps it, with only in-frame sequences that have V and J called. A part of the clones is gone; compared with another copy, unresolved V genes explain less than half, and the rest is unexplained. V and J calls plus clone size are reproduced from that table; the DNA served to infer D and trimming. Counted in this sample were 2 million to 2.5 million clones; nearly 97% of them appeared once. The ten largest clones capture 0.13% of the sample.

Sequencing was performed on naive CD4+ T cells sorted from blood. According to the study, the label for this sample's cell subset or site signals: CD45RA+ positively selected. This TCR derives from a man younger than 30 in good health.

In nucleotides, the sequence is TGCGCCAGCAGCCAAGAGATTAGCGGGAGCCCATCAGCATCGCAGTATTTT. It encodes CASSQEISGSPSASQYF. Here the chain combines TRBV4-1 and TRBJ2-3, with 9 central nucleotides matching TRBD2. V trim: 0 bases; J trim: 10 bases; unmatched bases: 14. The CDR3 spans 17 residues, from the cysteine through the phenylalanine. The CDR3 DNA has 51 bases and is translated from base 1. The germline V gene supplies CDR1 MGHRA and CDR2 YSYEKL.